These 27 T cell receptor beta chains originate from one sample sequenced in a study of blood T cell repertoires in COVID-19. Libraries were prepared by immunoSEQ multiplex PCR; TCRdb keeps only in-frame clonotypes and omits some of them. The repertoire holds about 58,000 clones, with 90% to 95% as singletons. Sequencing was carried out using peripheral blood. All receptors derive from a man between 50 and 59 years old with active COVID-19.

As regards this clone: Mismatch with germline at one junction end may stem from a read error. The chain joins TRBV7-9 to TRBJ1-5; D gene uncertain. The CDR3 spans 15 residues. Germline V gene data show CDR1 as SEHNR and CDR2 as FQNEAQ (reference sequence). CDR3 DNA: TGTGCCAGCAGCTTAGGTAGCGCTAGCAGTCAGCCCCAGCATTTT. Its translation is CASSLGSASSQPQHF.

This rearrangement joins TRBV7-9 to TRBJ1-4; 10 bases match TRBD1. CDR1 and CDR2 (germline): SEHNR, FQNEAQ (reference sequence). The J segment lost 8 bases and the V segment lost 7 bases, leaving 16 bases of the junction unmatched. The CDR3 runs to 17 residues. In DNA, the CDR3 is TGTGCCAGCATCGGGAGCGACGGGGGACAGGGGCGCGAAAAACTGTTTTTT. Its translation: CASIGSDGGQGREKLFF.

This rearrangement joins TRBV28 to TRBJ1-2, with TRBD1 matching 7 bases. Germline V gene sequence: CDR1 MDHEN, CDR2 SYDVKM. This CDR3 comprises 14 residues. V gave up 6 bases and J gave up 8 bases; unmatched junction bases: 12. Here the CDR3 reads CASRRQGGVHGYTF. CDR3 coding DNA: TGTGCCAGCAGACGACAGGGAGGCGTGCACGGCTACACCTTC.

In nucleotides, the CDR3 is TGTGCCAGCAGCCCAATTCAGGAAGGGGACTATGGCTACACCTTC. Residues: CASSPIQEGDYGYTF. The genes are TRBV11-3 and TRBJ1-2; D is perhaps TRBD1 (5 bases). Between the trimmed V and J ends, which lost 5 bases and 3 bases, there was a span of 16 bases. CDR1 SGHNT and CDR2 YENEEA come from the germline V gene. CDR3 length equals 15 residues. Filled out from reference TRBV11-3 and TRBJ1-2, the complete variable domain reads EAGVVQSPRYKIIEKKQPVAFWCNPISGHNTLYWYLQNLGQGPELLIRYENEEAVDDSQLPKDRFSAERLKGVDSTLKIQPAELGDSAVYLCASSPIQEGDYGYTFGSGTRLTVV.

The gene calls are TRBV4-2 and TRBJ2-2, with 8 bases identical to TRBD1. Germline-derived CDR1 and CDR2 are LGHNA and YNFKEQ. The J segment lost 6 bases and the V segment lost 3 bases, leaving 9 bases of the junction unmatched. The CDR3 spans 16 residues. The CDR3 protein is CASSQSTIQGAGELFF. The CDR3 nucleotides are TGTGCCAGCAGCCAGTCGACCATACAGGGGGCCGGGGAGCTGTTTTTT.

In its sample, this clone was seen once. CDR3: CASSQESAGYGYTF. The DNA for the CDR3 is TGTGCCAGCAGCCAAGAAAGTGCGGGCTATGGCTACACCTTC. The rearrangement uses TRBV3-1 (or the pseudogene TRBV3-2) and TRBJ1-2; D unresolved. The germline CDR1 and CDR2 sequences are LGHDT and YNNKEL (reference sequence). V was pared by 0 bases and J by 4 bases, with 9 bases between. The CDR3 contains 14 residues.

The genes are TRBV9 and TRBJ2-7; 8 bases are shared with TRBD1. The germline gives CDR1 SGDLS, CDR2 YYNGEE. CDR3 length: 15 amino acids. After removal of 0 bases from V and 0 bases from J, the junction contained 2 bases not matched to a gene. In DNA form, the CDR3 reads TGTGCCAGCAGCGTAGCCGGGACAGGCTCCTACGAGCAGTACTTC. This gives the protein CASSVAGTGSYEQYF. Full variable domain (missing parts from reference TRBV9 and TRBJ2-7): DSGVTQTPKHLITATGQRVTLRCSPRSGDLSVYWYQQSLDQGLQFLIQYYNGEERAKGNILERFSAQQFPDLHSELNLSSLELGDSALYFCASSVAGTGSYEQYFGPGTRLTVT.

This chain joins TRBV18 and TRBJ1-3; 9 bases line up with TRBD1. CDR3 length equals 15 residues. V dropped 1 base and J dropped 2; count of bases not matched to a gene: 0. The germline V gene encodes CDR1 KGHSH and CDR2 LQKENI. CDR3 in amino acids: CASSPRDRAGNTIYF. The CDR3 nucleotides are TGTGCCAGCTCACCACGGGACAGGGCTGGAAACACCATATATTTT.

The chain couples TRBV10-2 to TRBJ2-5; 10 positions agree with TRBD2. The length of the CDR3 is 16 residues. V gave up 7 bases and J gave up 1 base; unmatched junction bases: 9. Per the germline V gene, CDR1 is WSHSY and CDR2 is SAAADI. The CDR3 here is CASKRASGGLQETQYF. CDR3 bases: TGCGCCAGCAAGAGGGCTAGCGGGGGCCTCCAAGAGACCCAGTACTTC.

The chain couples TRBV19 to TRBJ2-7; 8 bases fit TRBD2. Trimming cost V 1 base and J 2 bases; bases outside gene matches: 4. The CDR3 extends over 15 amino acids. The V gene's germline CDR1 is LNHDA and CDR2 SQIVND (reference sequence). CDR3 DNA: TGTGCCAGTAGTATAGGCGGCGGGGGGCCCTACGAGCAGTACTTC. The encoded protein is CASSIGGGGPYEQYF.

This chain uses TRBV6-5 with TRBJ2-3; D possibly corresponds to TRBD2 (6 bases). Germline V gene lookup returns CDR1 MNHEY and CDR2 SVGAGI. The V end was cut by 5 bases, the J end by 3 bases, with 15 bases between. This CDR3 comprises 15 residues. The CDR3 sequence is CASSTRLVGTDTQYF. For the CDR3, the DNA is TGTGCCAGCAGTACCCGACTAGTAGGGACAGATACGCAGTATTTT.

V usage is TRBV5-1 and J usage is TRBJ1-6; D perhaps matches TRBD1 (5 bases). This CDR3 is 17 amino acids long. Trimming took off 4 bases at V and 7 bases at J, with 21 bases between the two ends. Germline V CDR1 and CDR2: SGHRS, YFSETQ. The DNA of the CDR3 is TGCGCCAGCAGCGGAGAAGGGACTCCGGGAAGGAATTCACCCCTCCACTTT. Its protein is CASSGEGTPGRNSPLHF.

The chain has TRBV3-1 (or the pseudogene TRBV3-2) and TRBJ1-2, with D possibly being TRBD1 (5 bases). This CDR3 is 16 amino acids long. V shed 1 base and J shed 6 bases, with 18 bases lying between them. Per the germline V gene, CDR1 is LGHDT and CDR2 is YNNKEL (reference sequence). Here the CDR3 reads CASSQVWGDGVDGYTF. The CDR3 DNA reads TGTGCCAGCAGCCAAGTTTGGGGCGACGGCGTGGATGGCTACACCTTC.

The count of this clone is one. The V call is TRBV10-3, the J call TRBJ1-1; 7 nucleotides agree with TRBD1. CDR1 is ENHRY, CDR2 SYGVKD, per germline. The CDR3 runs 12 residues. V shed 8 bases and J 5 bases; nucleotides not matched to a gene: 5. The CDR3 loop reads CAIGRGSTEAFF. The CDR3 nucleotides read TGTGCCATCGGCAGGGGGAGTACTGAAGCTTTCTTT.

This chain links TRBV12-5 with TRBJ1-2; no firm D call. V was shortened by 7 bases and J by 1 base, with 7 bases between the two germline ends. Germline CDR1 LGHNT, CDR2 FRNRAP. This CDR3 has 12 residues. CDR3 protein: CASAADNYGYTF. In DNA form, the CDR3 reads TGTGCTAGTGCAGCGGATAACTATGGCTACACCTTC.

This chain connects TRBV6-5 to TRBJ1-4, with D uncertain. The length of the CDR3 is 12 residues. Germline V lookup: CDR1 MNHEY, CDR2 SVGAGI. Trimming took off 9 bases at V and 0 bases at J, with 5 bases between the two ends. DNA for the CDR3: TGTGCCAGTCGGTCAACTAATGAAAAACTGTTTTTT. This codes for CASRSTNEKLFF.

The chain links TRBV5-5 to TRBJ2-2, with D maybe TRBD2 (7 bases). The CDR3 contains 17 residues. V gave up 3 bases and J gave up 4 bases, with 19 bases separating them. Germline V CDR1 and CDR2: SGHKS, YYEKEE (reference sequence). CDR3: CASSSPLRGLRTGELFF. DNA of the CDR3: TGTGCCAGCAGCTCGCCGCTCAGGGGACTACGCACCGGGGAGCTGTTTTTT.

In its sample, this clone was seen once. The V gene is TRBV4-2, the J gene TRBJ1-5; 7 nucleotides align to TRBD1. The CDR3 length is 16 residues. From germline, CDR1 is LGHNA and CDR2 YNFKEQ. The J segment lost 5 bases and the V segment lost 0 bases, leaving 7 bases of the junction unmatched. The CDR3 is CASSQDDRADYQPQHF. DNA for the CDR3: TGTGCCAGCAGCCAAGATGACAGGGCGGACTATCAGCCCCAGCATTTT.

This clone was seen a single time. The CDR3: CASSLFRGRTSYNSPLHF. The CDR3 nucleotides are TGTGCCAGCAGTTTATTTCGGGGTCGAACGTCCTATAATTCACCCCTCCACTTT. The chain links TRBV28 to TRBJ1-6; D is uncertain. CDR3 length: 18 amino acids. Germline V gene lookup returns CDR1 MDHEN and CDR2 SYDVKM. V was pared by 1 base and J by 1 base, with 14 bases between.

The rearrangement joins TRBV9 to TRBJ1-5; 10 bases match TRBD1. The J segment lost 7 bases and the V segment lost 4 bases, leaving 8 bases of the junction unmatched. The germline gives CDR1 SGDLS, CDR2 YYNGEE. CDR3 size: 15 residues. In nucleotides, the CDR3 is TGTGCCAGCAGCAAAGAGGGACAGGGGATCCAGCCCCAGCATTTT. This gives the protein CASSKEGQGIQPQHF.

V gene TRBV28 combines with J gene TRBJ2-7; TRBD1 might be the D (6 bases). Germline V gene data show CDR1 as MDHEN and CDR2 as SYDVKM. The CDR3 contains 14 residues. Trimming removed 5 bases at V and 2 bases at J, with 13 bases between. The CDR3 DNA follows: TGTGCCAGCAGTCGGACAGAGAACCCCTACGAGCAGTACTTC. Its translation: CASSRTENPYEQYF.

In DNA, the CDR3 is TGTGCCAGCTCATCACTCATGAACACTGAAGCTTTCTTT. Residues: CASSSLMNTEAFF. The chain recombines TRBV18 with TRBJ1-1; D is uncertain. CDR3 length: 13 amino acids. The V gene lost 5 bases and the J gene lost 0 bases, with 7 bases spanning the gap. Germline V gene lookup returns CDR1 KGHSH and CDR2 LQKENI.

V is TRBV28 and J is TRBJ2-5; TRBD1 agrees at 7 bases. The CDR3 extends over 16 amino acids. V was pared by 5 bases and J by 5 bases, with 14 bases of the junction left unmatched. CDR1 and CDR2 (germline): MDHEN, SYDVKM. The CDR3 sequence: CASSPWTGSGGETQYF. The CDR3 coding sequence is TGTGCCAGCAGTCCCTGGACAGGTAGTGGCGGGGAGACCCAGTACTTC.

The CDR3 protein is CASIQDFNEQFF. CDR3 nucleotides: TGTGCCAGCATTCAGGACTTCAATGAGCAGTTCTTC. The chain has TRBV2 and TRBJ2-1; possible D gene TRBD2, 5 bases. CDR1 SNHLY and CDR2 FYNNEI come from the germline V gene. The CDR3 runs to 12 residues. V was cut by 7 bases and J by 6 bases, with 10 bases left in between.

The CDR3 loop is CASSLGQKNQPQHF. CDR3 bases: TGTGCCAGCAGTCTAGGACAGAAAAATCAGCCCCAGCATTTT. The chain carries TRBV6-5 and TRBJ1-5; a possible D gene is TRBD1 (6 bases). The CDR3 is made up of 14 amino acids. Trimming removed 5 bases at V and 4 bases at J, with 12 bases between. Germline V CDR1 and CDR2: MNHEY, SVGAGI.

A single count supports this clone. V gene TRBV10-1 combines with J gene TRBJ2-1, with 12 positions matching TRBD2. The CDR3 spans 13 residues. CDR1 WNHNN and CDR2 SYGVQD come from the germline V gene (reference sequence). Trimming took 3 bases from V and 15 from J; bases not matched to a gene: 6. For the CDR3, the DNA is TGCGCCAGCAGTGAAACTAGCGGGAGGCTACTGTTCTTC. As protein: CASSETSGRLLFF.

The chain joins TRBV19 to TRBJ1-2; D gene unclear. The CDR3 has 15 amino acids. Germline values: CDR1 LNHDA, CDR2 SQIVND (reference sequence). The ends were cut back, 2 bases at V and 1 base at J, with 11 bases in the middle. Written as DNA, the CDR3 is TGTGCCAGTAGTATAACTAGGAGTGATAACTATGGCTACACCTTC. The encoded protein is CASSITRSDNYGYTF.